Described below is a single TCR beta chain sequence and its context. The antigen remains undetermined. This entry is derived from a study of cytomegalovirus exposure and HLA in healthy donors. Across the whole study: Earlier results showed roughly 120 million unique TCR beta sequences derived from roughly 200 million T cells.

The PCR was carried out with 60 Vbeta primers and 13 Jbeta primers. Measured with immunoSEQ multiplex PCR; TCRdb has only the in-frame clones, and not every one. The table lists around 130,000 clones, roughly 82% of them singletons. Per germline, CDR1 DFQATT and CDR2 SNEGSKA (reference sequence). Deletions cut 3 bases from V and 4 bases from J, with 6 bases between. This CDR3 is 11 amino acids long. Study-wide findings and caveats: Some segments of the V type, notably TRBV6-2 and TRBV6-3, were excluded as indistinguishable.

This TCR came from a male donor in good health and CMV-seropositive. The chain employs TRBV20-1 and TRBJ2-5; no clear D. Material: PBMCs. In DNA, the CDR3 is TGCAGTGCTAGCCTCGGAGAGACCCAGTACTTC. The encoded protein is CSASLGETQYF.